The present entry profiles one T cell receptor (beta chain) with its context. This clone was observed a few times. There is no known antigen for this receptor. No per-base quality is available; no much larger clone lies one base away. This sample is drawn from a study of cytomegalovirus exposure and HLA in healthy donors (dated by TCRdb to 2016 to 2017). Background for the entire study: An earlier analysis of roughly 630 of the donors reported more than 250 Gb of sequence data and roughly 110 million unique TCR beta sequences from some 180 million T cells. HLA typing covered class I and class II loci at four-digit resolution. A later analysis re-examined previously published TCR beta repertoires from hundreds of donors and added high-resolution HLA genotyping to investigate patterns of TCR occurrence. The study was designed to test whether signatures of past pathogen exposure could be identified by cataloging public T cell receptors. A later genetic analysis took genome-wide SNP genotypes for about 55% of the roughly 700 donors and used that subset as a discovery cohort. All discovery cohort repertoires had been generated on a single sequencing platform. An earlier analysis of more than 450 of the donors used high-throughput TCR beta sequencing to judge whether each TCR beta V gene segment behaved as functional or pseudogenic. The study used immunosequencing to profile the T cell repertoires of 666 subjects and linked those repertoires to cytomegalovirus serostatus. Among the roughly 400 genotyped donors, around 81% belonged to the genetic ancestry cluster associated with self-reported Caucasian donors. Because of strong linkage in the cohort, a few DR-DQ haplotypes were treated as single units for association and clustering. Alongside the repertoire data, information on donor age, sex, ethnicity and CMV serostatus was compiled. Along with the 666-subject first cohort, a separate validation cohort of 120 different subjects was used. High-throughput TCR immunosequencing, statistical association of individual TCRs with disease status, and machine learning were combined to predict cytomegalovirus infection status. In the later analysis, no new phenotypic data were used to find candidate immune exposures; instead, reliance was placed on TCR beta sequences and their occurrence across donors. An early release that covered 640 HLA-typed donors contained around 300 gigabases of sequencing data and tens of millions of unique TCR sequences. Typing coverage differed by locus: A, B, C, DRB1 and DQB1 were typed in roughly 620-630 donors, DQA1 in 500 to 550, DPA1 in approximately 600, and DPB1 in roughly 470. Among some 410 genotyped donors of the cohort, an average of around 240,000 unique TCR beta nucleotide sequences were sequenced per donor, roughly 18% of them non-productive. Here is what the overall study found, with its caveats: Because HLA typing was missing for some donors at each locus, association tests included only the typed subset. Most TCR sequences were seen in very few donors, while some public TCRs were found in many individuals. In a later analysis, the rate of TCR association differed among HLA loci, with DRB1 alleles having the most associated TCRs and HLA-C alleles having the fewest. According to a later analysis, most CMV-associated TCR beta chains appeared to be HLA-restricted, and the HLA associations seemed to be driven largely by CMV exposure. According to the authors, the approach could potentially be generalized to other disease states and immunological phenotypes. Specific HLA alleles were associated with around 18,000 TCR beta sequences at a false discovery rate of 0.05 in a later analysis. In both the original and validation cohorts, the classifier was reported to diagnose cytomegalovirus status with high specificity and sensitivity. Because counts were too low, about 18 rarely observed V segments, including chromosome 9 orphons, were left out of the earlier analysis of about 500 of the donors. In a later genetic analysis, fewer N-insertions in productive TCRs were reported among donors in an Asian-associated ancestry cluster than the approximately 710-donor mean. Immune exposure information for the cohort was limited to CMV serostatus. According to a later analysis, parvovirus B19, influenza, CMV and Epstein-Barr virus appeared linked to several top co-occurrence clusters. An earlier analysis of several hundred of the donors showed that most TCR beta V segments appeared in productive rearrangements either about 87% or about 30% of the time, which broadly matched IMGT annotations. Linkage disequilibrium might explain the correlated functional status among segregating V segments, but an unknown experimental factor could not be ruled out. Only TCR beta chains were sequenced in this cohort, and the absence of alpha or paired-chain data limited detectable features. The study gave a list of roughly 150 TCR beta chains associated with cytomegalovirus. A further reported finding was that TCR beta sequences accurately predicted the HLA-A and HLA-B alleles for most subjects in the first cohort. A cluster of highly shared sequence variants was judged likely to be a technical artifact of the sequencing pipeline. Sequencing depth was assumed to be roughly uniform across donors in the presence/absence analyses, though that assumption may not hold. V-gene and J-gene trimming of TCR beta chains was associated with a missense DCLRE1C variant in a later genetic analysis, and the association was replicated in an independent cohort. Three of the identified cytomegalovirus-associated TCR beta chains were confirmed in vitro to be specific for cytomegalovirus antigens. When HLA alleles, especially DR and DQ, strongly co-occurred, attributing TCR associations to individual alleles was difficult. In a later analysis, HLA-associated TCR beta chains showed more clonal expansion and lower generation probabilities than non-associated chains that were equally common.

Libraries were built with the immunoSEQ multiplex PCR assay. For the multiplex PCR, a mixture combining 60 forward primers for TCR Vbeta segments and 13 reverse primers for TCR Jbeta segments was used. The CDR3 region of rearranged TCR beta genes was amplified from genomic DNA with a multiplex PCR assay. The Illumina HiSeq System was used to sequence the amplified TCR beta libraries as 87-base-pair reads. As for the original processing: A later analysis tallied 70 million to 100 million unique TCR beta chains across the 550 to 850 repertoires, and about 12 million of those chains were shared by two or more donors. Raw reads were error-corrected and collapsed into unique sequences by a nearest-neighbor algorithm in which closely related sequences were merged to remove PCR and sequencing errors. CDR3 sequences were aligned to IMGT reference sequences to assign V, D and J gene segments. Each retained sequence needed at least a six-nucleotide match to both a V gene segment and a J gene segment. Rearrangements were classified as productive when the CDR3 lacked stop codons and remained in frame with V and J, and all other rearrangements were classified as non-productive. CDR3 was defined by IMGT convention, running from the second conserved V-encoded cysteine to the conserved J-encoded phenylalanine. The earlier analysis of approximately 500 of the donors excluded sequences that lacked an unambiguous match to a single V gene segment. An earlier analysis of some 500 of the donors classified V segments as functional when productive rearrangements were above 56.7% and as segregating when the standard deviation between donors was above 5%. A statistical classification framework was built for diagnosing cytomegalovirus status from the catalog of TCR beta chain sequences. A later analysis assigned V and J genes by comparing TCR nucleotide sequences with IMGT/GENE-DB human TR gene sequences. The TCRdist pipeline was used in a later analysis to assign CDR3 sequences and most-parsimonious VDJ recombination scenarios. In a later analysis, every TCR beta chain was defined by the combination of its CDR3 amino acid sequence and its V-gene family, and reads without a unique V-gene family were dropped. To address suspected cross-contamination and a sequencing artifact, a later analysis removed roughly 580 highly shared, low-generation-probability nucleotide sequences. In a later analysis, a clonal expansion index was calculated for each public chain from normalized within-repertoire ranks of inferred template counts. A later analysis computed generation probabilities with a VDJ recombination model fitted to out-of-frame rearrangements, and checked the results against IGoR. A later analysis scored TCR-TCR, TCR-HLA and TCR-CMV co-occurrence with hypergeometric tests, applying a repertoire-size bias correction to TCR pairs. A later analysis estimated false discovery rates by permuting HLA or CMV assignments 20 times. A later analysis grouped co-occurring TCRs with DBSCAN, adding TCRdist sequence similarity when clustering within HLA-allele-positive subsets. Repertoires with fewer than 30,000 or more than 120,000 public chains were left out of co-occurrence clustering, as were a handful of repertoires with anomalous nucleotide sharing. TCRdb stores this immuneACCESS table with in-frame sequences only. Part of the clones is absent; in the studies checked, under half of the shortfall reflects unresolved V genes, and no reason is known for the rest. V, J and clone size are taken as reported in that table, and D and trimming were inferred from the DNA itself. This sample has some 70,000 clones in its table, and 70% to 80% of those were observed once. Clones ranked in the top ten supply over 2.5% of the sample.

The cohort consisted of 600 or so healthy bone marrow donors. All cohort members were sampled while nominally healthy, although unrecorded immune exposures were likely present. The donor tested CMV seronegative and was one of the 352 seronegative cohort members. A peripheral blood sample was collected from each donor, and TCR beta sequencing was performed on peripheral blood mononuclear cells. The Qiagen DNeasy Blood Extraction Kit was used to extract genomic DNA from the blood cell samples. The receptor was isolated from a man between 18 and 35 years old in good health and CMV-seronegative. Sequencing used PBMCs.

The CDR3 region has the sequence CASLNPRVENQPQHF. In nucleotides, the sequence is TGTGCCAGCCTCAACCCCCGGGTTGAGAATCAGCCCCAGCATTTT. The V and J genes are TRBV6-4 and TRBJ1-5; a confident D gene designation cannot be given. Taken from cysteine to phenylalanine, the CDR3 has 15 residues. Kept here is only the CDR3 DNA, which spans 45 bases and is read in frame from base 1. A distance of 18 bases separates the germline ends of V and J, which lose 8 bases and 4 bases respectively. Taken from the germline V gene, the CDR1 and CDR2 loops are MRHNA and SNTAGT.